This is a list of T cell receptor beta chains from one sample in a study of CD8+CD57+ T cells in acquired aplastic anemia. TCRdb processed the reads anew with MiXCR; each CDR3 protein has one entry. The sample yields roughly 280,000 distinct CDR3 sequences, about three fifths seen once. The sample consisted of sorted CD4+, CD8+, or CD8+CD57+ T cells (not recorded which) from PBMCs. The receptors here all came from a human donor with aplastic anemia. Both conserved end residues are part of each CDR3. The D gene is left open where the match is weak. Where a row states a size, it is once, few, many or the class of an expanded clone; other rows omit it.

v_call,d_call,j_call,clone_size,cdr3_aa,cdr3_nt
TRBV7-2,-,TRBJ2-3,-,CASSLAVPTDTQYF,TGTGCCAGCAGCTTAGCGGTCCCCACAGATACGCAGTATTTT
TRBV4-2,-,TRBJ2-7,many,CASSPSLGDYEQYF,TGTGCCAGCAGCCCCTCCCTGGGGGACTACGAGCAGTACTTC
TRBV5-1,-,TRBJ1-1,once,CASSLEHGTEAFF,TGCGCCAGCAGCTTGGAACATGGAACGGAAGCTTTCTTT
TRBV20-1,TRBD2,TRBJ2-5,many,CSARMRGGAETQYF,TGCAGTGCTAGGATGCGGGGGGGCGCGGAGACCCAGTACTTC
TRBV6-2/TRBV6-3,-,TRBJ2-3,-,CASSYQGRDTQYF,TGTGCCAGCAGTTATCAGGGGAGAGATACGCAGTATTTT
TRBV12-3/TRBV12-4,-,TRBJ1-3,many,CASRTSSSGNTIYF,TGTGCCAGCAGAACTTCCAGCTCTGGAAACACCATATATTTT
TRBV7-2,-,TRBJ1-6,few,CASSPAEDMDNSPLHF,TGTGCCAGCAGCCCGGCCGAGGACATGGATAATTCACCCCTCCACTTT
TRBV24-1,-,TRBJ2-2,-,CATSNRGGELFF,TGTGCCACCAGTAATCGGGGCGGGGAGCTGTTTTTT
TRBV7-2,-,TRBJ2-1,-,CASAPAPSNEQFF,TGTGCCAGCGCCCCCGCACCGAGCAATGAGCAGTTCTTC
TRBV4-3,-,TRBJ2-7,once,CASSQGQSSYEQYF,TGCGCCAGCAGCCAAGGGCAGAGCTCCTACGAGCAGTACTTC
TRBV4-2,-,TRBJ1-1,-,CASSQDTGHTDAFF,TGTGCCAGCAGCCAAGACACAGGGCACACTGACGCTTTCTTT
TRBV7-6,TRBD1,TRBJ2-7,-,CASSFSGTGGAEQYF,TGTGCCAGCAGCTTCTCAGGGACAGGGGGCGCCGAGCAGTACTTC
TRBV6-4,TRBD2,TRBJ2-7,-,CASNPSGSGHEQYF,TGTGCCAGCAATCCTAGCGGGAGCGGCCACGAGCAGTACTTC
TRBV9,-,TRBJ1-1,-,CASSARGEVTEAFF,TGTGCCAGCAGCGCCAGGGGAGAGGTCACTGAAGCTTTCTTT
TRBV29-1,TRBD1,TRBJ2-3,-,CSVGQHTDTQYF,TGCAGCGTGGGACAGCACACAGATACGCAGTATTTT
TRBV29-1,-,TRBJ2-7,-,CSAEDGTYEQYF,TGCAGCGCTGAGGACGGAACCTACGAGCAGTACTTC
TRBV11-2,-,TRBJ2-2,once,CASSLDSGSTHANGELFF,TGTGCCAGCAGCTTAGATTCCGGGAGCACCCATGCAAACGGGGAGCTGTTTTTT
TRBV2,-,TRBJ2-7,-,CASSTEARGRDEQYF,TGTGCCAGCAGTACCGAGGCCAGGGGTCGGGACGAGCAGTACTTC
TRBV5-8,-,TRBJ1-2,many,CASSLAAQGRGYTF,TGTGCCAGCAGCTTGGCCGCGCAGGGACGGGGCTACACCTTC
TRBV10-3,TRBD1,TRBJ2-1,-,CAISAGQGKTSFYNEQFF,TGTGCCATCAGTGCCGGACAGGGGAAGACTAGCTTCTACAATGAGCAGTTCTTC
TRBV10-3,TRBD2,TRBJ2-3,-,CAISGQKAGATSTSTDTQYF,TGTGCCATCAGTGGGCAAAAAGCGGGGGCCACTAGCACTAGCACAGATACGCAGTATTTT
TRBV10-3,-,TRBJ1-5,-,CAISAGDQPQHF,TGTGCCATCAGTGCCGGGGATCAGCCCCAGCATTTT
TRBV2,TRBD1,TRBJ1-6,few,CASSDGTGGSSPLHF,TGTGCCAGCAGTGATGGGACAGGGGGCTCTTCACCCCTCCACTTT
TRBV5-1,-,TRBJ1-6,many,CASTLTATIGNSPLHF,TGCGCCAGCACCTTGACAGCCACTATTGGGAATTCACCCCTCCACTTT
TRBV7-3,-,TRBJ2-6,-,CASSLGSRSGANVLTF,TGTGCCAGCAGCTTAGGCTCCAGGTCTGGGGCCAACGTCCTGACTTTC
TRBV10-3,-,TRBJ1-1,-,CAISESEGLAEAFF,TGTGCCATCAGTGAGTCGGAAGGGTTAGCTGAAGCTTTCTTT
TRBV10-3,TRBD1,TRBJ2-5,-,CAISEGTGGGETQYF,TGTGCCATCAGTGAAGGAACAGGGGGCGGCGAGACCCAGTACTTC
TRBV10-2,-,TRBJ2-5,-,CASSGRCVETQYF,TGCGCCAGCAGTGGCAGGTGCGTAGAGACCCAGTACTTC
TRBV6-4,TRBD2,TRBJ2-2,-,CASSDGTSGELFF,TGTGCCAGCAGTGACGGGACTAGCGGGGAGCTGTTTTTT
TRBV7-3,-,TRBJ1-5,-,CASSSGGLNQPQHF,TGTGCCAGCAGCTCGGGTGGGCTCAATCAGCCCCAGCATTTT
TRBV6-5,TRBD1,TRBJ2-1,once,CASSSQGATYNEQFF,TGTGCCAGCAGTAGCCAGGGGGCCACCTACAATGAGCAGTTCTTC
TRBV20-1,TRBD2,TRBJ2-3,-,CSFAGGHDNEQYF,TGCAGTTTTGCGGGAGGTCATGACAATGAGCAGTATTTT
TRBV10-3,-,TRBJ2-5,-,CAISESRAGLETQYF,TGTGCCATCAGTGAGAGCCGGGCCGGGCTGGAGACCCAGTACTTC
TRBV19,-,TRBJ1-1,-,CASFSATHGNTEAFF,TGTGCCAGTTTCTCGGCCACCCATGGGAACACTGAAGCTTTCTTT
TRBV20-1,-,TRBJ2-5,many,CSASPLQGRGETQYF,TGCAGTGCTAGTCCCTTACAGGGGAGGGGGGAGACCCAGTACTTC
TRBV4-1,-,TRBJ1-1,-,CASSPTGPVTEAFF,TGCGCCAGCAGCCCAACAGGGCCCGTCACTGAAGCTTTCTTT
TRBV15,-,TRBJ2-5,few,CATSPLGGGGGETQYF,TGTGCCACCAGCCCCCTGGGAGGGGGGGGTGGAGAGACCCAGTACTTC
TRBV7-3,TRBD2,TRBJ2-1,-,CASSLGLAQLGGQFF,TGTGCCAGCAGCTTAGGACTAGCGCAACTCGGCGGGCAGTTCTTC
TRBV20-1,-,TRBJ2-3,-,CSARGAISTDTQYF,TGCAGTGCCAGAGGGGCTATTAGCACAGATACGCAGTATTTT
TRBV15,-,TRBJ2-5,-,CATSPDGVVVKTQYF,TGTGCCACCAGTCCAGACGGGGTGGTCGTGAAGACCCAGTACTTC
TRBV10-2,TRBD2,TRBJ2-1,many,CASSDVAGGYEQFF,TGCGCCAGCAGTGATGTAGCGGGAGGATATGAGCAGTTCTTC
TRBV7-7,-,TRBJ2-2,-,CASEAPGTGELFF,TGTGCTAGCGAGGCCCCCGGCACCGGGGAGCTGTTTTTT
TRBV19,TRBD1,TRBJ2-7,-,CASRLRDRVSYEQYF,TGTGCCAGTAGACTAAGGGACAGGGTCTCCTACGAGCAGTACTTC
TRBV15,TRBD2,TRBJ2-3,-,CATSRVASGTPTDTQYF,TGTGCCACCAGCAGAGTGGCTAGCGGGACTCCCACAGATACGCAGTATTTT
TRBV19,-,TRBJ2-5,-,CASSPTPGETQYF,TGTGCCAGTAGTCCCACCCCTGGGGAGACCCAGTACTTC
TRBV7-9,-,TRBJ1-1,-,CASSLERGMNTEAFF,TGTGCCAGCAGCTTAGAAAGGGGGATGAACACTGAGGCTTTCTTT
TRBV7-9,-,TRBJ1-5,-,CASSQEAWDQPQHF,TGTGCCAGCAGCCAAGAGGCCTGGGACCAGCCCCAGCATTTT
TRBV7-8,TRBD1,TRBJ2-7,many,CASSLVGRGQGEQYF,TGTGCCAGCAGCTTAGTAGGCAGGGGGCAAGGGGAGCAGTACTTC
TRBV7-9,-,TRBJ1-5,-,CASSLAGGAYEHF,TGTGCCAGCAGCCTAGCCGGAGGGGCCTACGAGCATTTT
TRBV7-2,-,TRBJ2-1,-,CASSLATGPRNEQFF,TGTGCCAGCAGCTTAGCGACAGGACCCCGGAATGAGCAGTTCTTC
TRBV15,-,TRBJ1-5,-,CATSRDKGGGQPQHF,TGTGCCACCAGCAGAGATAAGGGCGGGGGTCAGCCCCAGCATTTT
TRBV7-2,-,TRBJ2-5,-,CASSLAAGQVTQYF,TGTGCCAGCAGCTTAGCAGCCGGGCAGGTGACCCAGTACTTC
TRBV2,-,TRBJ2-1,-,CASGELSYNEQFF,TGTGCCAGCGGTGAACTCTCCTACAATGAGCAGTTCTTC
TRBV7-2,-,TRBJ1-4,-,CASSPRQAPAANEKLFF,TGTGCCAGCAGCCCTAGACAGGCGCCCGCCGCTAATGAAAAACTGTTTTTT
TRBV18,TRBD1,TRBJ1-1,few,CASSTGGQANTEAFF,TGTGCCAGCTCAACAGGGGGACAGGCGAACACTGAAGCTTTCTTT
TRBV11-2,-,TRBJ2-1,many,CASSLGYSLYNEQFF,TGTGCCAGCAGCTTAGGTTACAGTCTCTACAATGAGCAGTTCTTC